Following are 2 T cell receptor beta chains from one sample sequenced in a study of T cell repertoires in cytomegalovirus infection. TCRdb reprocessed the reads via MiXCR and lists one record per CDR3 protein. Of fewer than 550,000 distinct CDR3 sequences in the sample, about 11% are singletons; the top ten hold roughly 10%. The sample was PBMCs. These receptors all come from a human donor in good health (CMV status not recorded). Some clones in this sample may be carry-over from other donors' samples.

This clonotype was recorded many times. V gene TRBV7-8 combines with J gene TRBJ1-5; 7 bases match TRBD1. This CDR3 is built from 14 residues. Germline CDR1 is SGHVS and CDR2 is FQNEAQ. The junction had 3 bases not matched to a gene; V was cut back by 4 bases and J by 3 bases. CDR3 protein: CASSSDRPNQPQHF. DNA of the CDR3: TGTGCCAGCAGCTCGGACAGGCCCAATCAGCCCCAGCATTTT. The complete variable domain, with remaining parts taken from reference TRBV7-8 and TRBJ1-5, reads GAGVSQSPRYKVAKRGQDVALRCDPISGHVSLFWYQQALGQGPEFLTYFQNEAQLDKSGLPSDRFFAERPEGSVSTLKIQRTQQEDSAVYLCASSSDRPNQPQHFGDGTRLSIL.

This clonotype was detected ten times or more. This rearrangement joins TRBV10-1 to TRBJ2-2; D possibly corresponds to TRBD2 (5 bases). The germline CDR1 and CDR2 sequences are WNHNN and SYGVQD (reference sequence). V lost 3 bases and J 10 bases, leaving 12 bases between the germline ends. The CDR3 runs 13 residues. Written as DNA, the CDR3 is TGCGCCAGCAGTGAAGAAGGACGGGAGGAGCTGTTTTTT. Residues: CASSEEGREELFF.